This T cell receptor (beta chain) was recorded in a study of cytomegalovirus exposure and HLA in healthy donors. Study context: Researchers previously reported finding 90 million to 130 million unique TCR beta sequences from 150 million to 200 million T cells. Study conclusions and caveats: TCR association rates varied by HLA locus in a later analysis, with DRB1 highest and HLA-C lowest. In vitro checks showed that a few CMV-associated chains really do target CMV antigens. Within an earlier analysis, most TCR beta V segments proved productive either about 87% or about 30% of the time.

A word on this clone: Its antigen is unknown.

CDR3 size: 15 residues. Germline CDR1 reads MNHNS; CDR2 reads SASEGT. V was shortened by 5 bases and J by 1 base, with 9 bases between the two germline ends. PCR amplification relied on 60 Vbeta primers (plus 13 Jbeta primers). Data came from immunoSEQ multiplex PCR; TCRdb stores just in-frame clones and leaves some out. The sample carries 45,000 to 60,000 clones, more than 65% recorded once. V usage is TRBV6-1 and J usage is TRBJ2-6; a weak D match, TRBD1 (5 bases). Sequences were obtained from PBMCs. This TCR was recovered from a woman aged 45-65 years in good health and CMV-seronegative. In DNA form, the CDR3 reads TGTGCCAGCAGTTCCAGGGCGTCTGGGGCCAACGTCCTGACTTTC. Translating it yields CASSSRASGANVLTF.